Detailed here is one T cell receptor beta chain. There is no known antigen for this receptor. No per-base quality is available; no much larger clone lies one base away. CDR1 SEHNR and CDR2 FQNEAQ are derived from the germline V gene (reference sequence). Between the V and J ends, shortened by 3 bases and 3 bases respectively, the junction contains 4 bases. The CDR3 runs 12 amino acids, cysteine and phenylalanine included. The sequence is cut down to CDR3 DNA, 36 bases in frame from base 1. The sample's time point, from its label and the paper: baseline before first vaccination. The vaccinee samples were drawn from two UK trials, COV001 and COV002, one of which was a single-blind randomized controlled phase 2/3 trial testing AZD1222 (ChAdOx1 nCoV-19) in healthy adults. For TCRbeta chain sequencing, PBMC samples were collected from trial participants at day 0 and at day 28 after the second dose. This record belongs to a study of T cell responses to AZD1222 COVID-19 vaccine (dated by TCRdb to 2020 to 2023). The study in broad terms: AZD1222 recipients whose second dose came at about 4 weeks and those whose second dose came at about 12 weeks were combined into one group, since spike-specific TCR depth and breadth did not differ between the two schedules. A total of approximately 240 trial participants underwent TCR sequencing, of whom about 200 had received two doses of AZD1222 and around 26 had received two doses of the MenACWY control vaccine. Enrollment into the trials was organized by age into subgroups of 18-55, 56-69 and 70-plus years, and those subgroups contained approximately 160, 26 and 62 TCR-sequenced participants, respectively. Study-wide findings and limitations: No day 14 peak-response samples were available, so repertoires were characterized only after the peak T cell response. Nearly half of unique spike-specific TCRs reportedly recognized epitopes outside regions mutated in the B.1.351 and B.1.1.7 variants. CD4 TCRs associated with the vaccine covered the entire spike protein, and the dominant responses were in regions 160-218 and 743-854. In the small 56-69-year group, the increase in depth fell short of significance, most likely because of low power. After two AZD1222 doses, spike-specific TCR breadth and depth were significantly higher than at day 0 and than in MenACWY recipients. Conclusions about previously exposed vaccinees are limited because only a handful of AZD1222 recipients were SARS-CoV-2 seropositive at baseline. Participants were mostly white British and included more females than males, and it was suggested by the authors that clonal diversity may have been underestimated.

The CDR3 regions of human TCRbeta chains were subjected to immunosequencing. The authors' pipeline ran thus. Repertoire TCRs were matched against a reference library of SARS-CoV-2-specific TCRs generated with the MIRA antigen-specificity platform. Breadth was defined as the fraction of unique TCRs that were SARS-CoV-2-associated. Depth was defined as the fraction of total T cells that were SARS-CoV-2-associated. Each spike-specific TCR was assigned to its reactive spike region and to a CD4 or CD8 class using the MIRA data. Log10-transformed breadth and depth values were compared by one-way ANOVA with Sidak's multiple comparisons tests. This immuneACCESS table, as held by TCRdb, lists in-frame sequences with V and J called but not all clones. Of the missing ones, under half trace to an unresolved V gene in checked studies; the others have no known cause. That table furnishes V, J and clone size, whereas the DNA furnished D and trimming. The sample records approximately 160,000 clones, 90% of which are singletons. The top ten constitute approximately 3% of the sample.

The chain was built from TRBV7-9 and TRBJ2-3; the D gene assignment is ambiguous. The TCR was taken from an adult in good health. Here the sequenced sample was peripheral blood, taken on day 0 of AZD1222 vaccination. CDR3 sequence: CASSLQTDTQYF. The DNA sequence is as follows: TGTGCCAGCAGCTTGCAAACAGATACGCAGTATTTT.